This record covers a single T cell receptor (beta chain). Only in-frame clones appear in the TCRdb table, and some are missing; sequencing was by immunoSEQ multiplex PCR. The repertoire holds 130,000 to 150,000 clones, roughly 94% seen once, with around 14% in the top ten. The sample is drawn from a study of control samples from healthy donors and cancer patients. The specimen sequenced was PBMCs. The clonotype originates from a man in his sixties with colorectal cancer.

The CDR3 sequence: CASKGEIMNTEAFF. The CDR3 coding sequence is TGTGCCAGTAAAGGAGAGATCATGAACACTGAAGCTTTCTTT. This rearrangement joins TRBV19 to TRBJ1-1; D is ambiguous. V was shortened by 7 bases and J by 0 bases, with 12 bases between the two germline ends. CDR3 length: 14 residues. Germline V gene lookup returns CDR1 LNHDA and CDR2 SQIVND (reference sequence). The full variable domain, in which reference TRBV19 and TRBJ1-1 provide the parts outside the CDR3, is DGGITQSPKYLFRKEGQNVTLSCEQNLNHDAMYWYRQDPGQGLRLIYYSQIVNDFQKGDIAEGYSVSREKKESFPLTVTSAQKNPTAFYLCASKGEIMNTEAFFGQGTRLTVV.